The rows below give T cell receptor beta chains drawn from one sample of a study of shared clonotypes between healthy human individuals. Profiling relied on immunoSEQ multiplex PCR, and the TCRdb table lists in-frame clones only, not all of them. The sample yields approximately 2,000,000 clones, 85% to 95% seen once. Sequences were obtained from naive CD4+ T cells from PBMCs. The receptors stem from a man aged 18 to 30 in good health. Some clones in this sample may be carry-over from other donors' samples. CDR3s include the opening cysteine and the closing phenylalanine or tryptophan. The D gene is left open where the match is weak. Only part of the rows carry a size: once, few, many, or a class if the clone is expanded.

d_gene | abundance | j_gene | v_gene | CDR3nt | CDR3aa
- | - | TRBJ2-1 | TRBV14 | TGTGCCAGCAGCCAAGAGCTAGTGGGGAATGAGCAGTTCTTC | CASSQELVGNEQFF
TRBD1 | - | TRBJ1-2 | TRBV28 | TGTGCCAGCAGTTTATCAGGGGGGACTTTGAGGTATGGCTACACCTTC | CASSLSGGTLRYGYTF
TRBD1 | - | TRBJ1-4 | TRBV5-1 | TGCGCCAGCAGCTTGATGACAGGGTATAATGAAAAACTGTTTTTT | CASSLMTGYNEKLFF
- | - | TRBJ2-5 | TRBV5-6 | TGTGCCAGCAGCTTGAGAAGGCGCAATGAGCAGTACTTC | CASSLRRRNEQYF
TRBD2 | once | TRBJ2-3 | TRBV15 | TGTGCCACGACCGGGACTAGAGGATCAGATACGCAGTATTTT | CATTGTRGSDTQYF
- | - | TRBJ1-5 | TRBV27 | TGTGCCAGCAGGTTCGTGGGCTGGGATAGCAATCAGCCCCAGCATTTT | CASRFVGWDSNQPQHF
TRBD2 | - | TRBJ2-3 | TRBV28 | TGTGCCAGCAGTTTGTTTCCGCGGGGGGGAGATACGCAGTATTTT | CASSLFPRGGDTQYF
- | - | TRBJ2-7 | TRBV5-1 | TGCGCCAGCAGCTTTCAGAGCCCCTACGAGCAGTACTTC | CASSFQSPYEQYF
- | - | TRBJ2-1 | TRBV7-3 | TGTGCCAGCAGCTTAACGTTGGCCTCCCGCAATGAGCAGTTCTTC | CASSLTLASRNEQFF
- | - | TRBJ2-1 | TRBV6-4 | TGTGCCAGCAGTGGGCAGGGTGGTTTTGGTGAGCAGTTCTTC | CASSGQGGFGEQFF
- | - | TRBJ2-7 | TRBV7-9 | TGTGCCAGCAGCTTAGCGCAGGGGCCCTACGAGCAGTACTTC | CASSLAQGPYEQYF